This is a list of T cell receptor beta chains from one sample in a study of cytomegalovirus exposure and HLA in healthy donors. Profiling relied on immunoSEQ multiplex PCR, and the TCRdb table lists in-frame clones only, not all of them. The table includes roughly 300,000 clones, roughly 85% detected once. The specimen was PBMCs. Receptors were obtained from a woman aged 18 to 35 in good health and CMV-seronegative. The CDR3 runs from the conserved cysteine through the conserved F or W. Fields, in order: J gene, CDR3 length, V gene, D gene, clone size, CDR3 DNA, CDR3 protein. D genes are given only for firm matches. Where a row states a size, it is once, few, many or the class of an expanded clone; other rows omit it.

j_gene: TRBJ2-1; len: 17; v_gene: TRBV7-3; d_gene: TRBD2; abundance: NA; CDR3nt: TGTGCCAGCAGTCGACTAGCGGGAGGGGCCTCCTACAATGAGCAGTTCTTC; CDR3aa: CASSRLAGGASYNEQFF
j_gene: TRBJ2-5; len: 11; v_gene: TRBV11-2; d_gene: NA; abundance: NA; CDR3nt: TGTGCCAGCAGCCCTCGGGAGACCCAGTACTTC; CDR3aa: CASSPRETQYF
j_gene: TRBJ2-7; len: 14; v_gene: TRBV7-2; d_gene: NA; abundance: once; CDR3nt: TGTGCCAGCAGCTCCCGTCGGGGCTCCTACGAGCAGTACTTC; CDR3aa: CASSSRRGSYEQYF
j_gene: TRBJ2-7; len: 15; v_gene: TRBV7-9; d_gene: TRBD2; abundance: NA; CDR3nt: TGTGCCAGCAGCTCAGGACTAGCCTCCACCTACGAGCAGTACTTC; CDR3aa: CASSSGLASTYEQYF
j_gene: TRBJ2-5; len: 16; v_gene: TRBV11-1; d_gene: TRBD2; abundance: NA; CDR3nt: TGTGCCAGCAGCCAAGGGGGACTAGCGAAGCAAGAGACCCAGTACTTC; CDR3aa: CASSQGGLAKQETQYF
j_gene: TRBJ2-3; len: 13; v_gene: TRBV25-1; d_gene: TRBD2; abundance: NA; CDR3nt: TGTGCCAGCAGTGATGGGAGGGCAGATACGCAGTATTTT; CDR3aa: CASSDGRADTQYF
j_gene: TRBJ2-1; len: 15; v_gene: TRBV7-7; d_gene: NA; abundance: NA; CDR3nt: TGTGCTAGCAGCTTAGGGTCACTGACTCCGAATGAGCAGTTCTTC; CDR3aa: CASSLGSLTPNEQFF
j_gene: TRBJ2-5; len: 15; v_gene: TRBV27; d_gene: TRBD2; abundance: NA; CDR3nt: TGTGCCAGCAGTTTTTCTAGCGGGACACAAGAGACCCAGTACTTC; CDR3aa: CASSFSSGTQETQYF
j_gene: TRBJ1-1; len: 13; v_gene: TRBV6-1; d_gene: NA; abundance: NA; CDR3nt: TGTGCCAGCAGTGAACCGGACAGCGCTGAAGCTTTCTTT; CDR3aa: CASSEPDSAEAFF
j_gene: TRBJ1-2; len: 12; v_gene: TRBV6-1; d_gene: NA; abundance: NA; CDR3nt: TGTGCCAGCTTTCTGGAGTCTATGCGCTACACCTTC; CDR3aa: CASFLESMRYTF
j_gene: TRBJ2-7; len: 15; v_gene: TRBV2; d_gene: TRBD2; abundance: NA; CDR3nt: TGTGCCAGCAGTGGTCTAGCGGGAGTTAAACACGAGCAGTACTTC; CDR3aa: CASSGLAGVKHEQYF
j_gene: TRBJ2-1; len: 14; v_gene: TRBV30; d_gene: TRBD2; abundance: once; CDR3nt: TGTGCCTGGAGTCAGACTAGCGGGAGTTATGAGCAGTTCTTC; CDR3aa: CAWSQTSGSYEQFF
j_gene: TRBJ2-1; len: 11; v_gene: TRBV20-1; d_gene: NA; abundance: NA; CDR3nt: TGCAGTGCGGAGGACTACAATGAGCAGTTCTTC; CDR3aa: CSAEDYNEQFF
j_gene: TRBJ2-5; len: 14; v_gene: TRBV28; d_gene: TRBD2; abundance: NA; CDR3nt: TGTGCCAGCGAAAAAGCGGGAGCCGCAGGGACCCAGTACTTC; CDR3aa: CASEKAGAAGTQYF
j_gene: TRBJ1-2; len: 14; v_gene: TRBV7-9; d_gene: TRBD1; abundance: NA; CDR3nt: TGTGCCAGCGGGAGACAGGGCGAAGTCGATGGCTACACCTTC; CDR3aa: CASGRQGEVDGYTF
j_gene: TRBJ2-1; len: 14; v_gene: TRBV2; d_gene: NA; abundance: NA; CDR3nt: TGTGCCAGCAGTGGCCCCCTAGGTCTCAATGAGCAGTTCTTC; CDR3aa: CASSGPLGLNEQFF
j_gene: TRBJ1-2; len: 14; v_gene: TRBV11-2; d_gene: NA; abundance: NA; CDR3nt: TGTGCCAGCAGCTGGGGCAGTGCGGGGTTCGGCTACACCTTC; CDR3aa: CASSWGSAGFGYTF
j_gene: TRBJ2-3; len: 17; v_gene: TRBV7-2; d_gene: TRBD2; abundance: NA; CDR3nt: TGTGCCAGCAGCCTCCGAGTCGGACTAGCGGGAGTAGATACGCAGTATTTT; CDR3aa: CASSLRVGLAGVDTQYF
j_gene: TRBJ2-5; len: 14; v_gene: TRBV29-1; d_gene: TRBD2; abundance: NA; CDR3nt: TGCAGCGTCGGCGCGGGAGGGGGCGCGGAGACCCAGTACTTC; CDR3aa: CSVGAGGGAETQYF
j_gene: TRBJ1-4; len: 16; v_gene: TRBV6-5; d_gene: NA; abundance: NA; CDR3nt: TGTGCCAGCAGTTACAGGGGGGGTGCAACTAATGAAAAACTGTTTTTT; CDR3aa: CASSYRGGATNEKLFF
j_gene: TRBJ2-7; len: 15; v_gene: TRBV28; d_gene: TRBD2; abundance: NA; CDR3nt: TGTGCCAGCAGTTTATGGGGCGGGGGGACCTACGAGCAGTACTTC; CDR3aa: CASSLWGGGTYEQYF
j_gene: TRBJ1-2; len: 15; v_gene: TRBV6-5; d_gene: TRBD1; abundance: few; CDR3nt: TGTGCCAGCAGTTCCCCGGGACAGGGGATATATGGCTACACCTTC; CDR3aa: CASSSPGQGIYGYTF
j_gene: TRBJ2-1; len: 17; v_gene: TRBV11-3; d_gene: NA; abundance: NA; CDR3nt: TGTGCCAGCAGCTTAGGTGGGACTAGGGGGCAAGTCGATGAGCAGTTCTTC; CDR3aa: CASSLGGTRGQVDEQFF
j_gene: TRBJ1-1; len: 13; v_gene: TRBV7-2; d_gene: NA; abundance: NA; CDR3nt: TGTGCCAGCAGGAGCCCTCTACAGGACGGAGCTTTCTTT; CDR3aa: CASRSPLQDGAFF
j_gene: TRBJ2-2; len: 15; v_gene: TRBV28; d_gene: NA; abundance: NA; CDR3nt: TGTGCCAGCAGCTCGACACGGACGAACACCGGGGAGCTGTTTTTT; CDR3aa: CASSSTRTNTGELFF
j_gene: TRBJ1-1; len: 15; v_gene: TRBV29-1; d_gene: TRBD1; abundance: once; CDR3nt: TGCAGCGTTGAGTTGGCGGGACAGAAGAACACTGAAGCTTTCTTT; CDR3aa: CSVELAGQKNTEAFF
j_gene: TRBJ1-2; len: 15; v_gene: TRBV6-1; d_gene: NA; abundance: once; CDR3nt: TGTGCCAGCAGTGAGACCAACCGACTAGGCTATGGCTACACCTTC; CDR3aa: CASSETNRLGYGYTF
j_gene: TRBJ2-3; len: 19; v_gene: TRBV4-2; d_gene: NA; abundance: NA; CDR3nt: TGTGCCAGCAGCCCCACTCAAACGGGGGAGGGGGGTGGCACAGATACGCAGTATTTT; CDR3aa: CASSPTQTGEGGGTDTQYF
j_gene: TRBJ2-7; len: 14; v_gene: TRBV18; d_gene: NA; abundance: NA; CDR3nt: TGTGCCAGCTCACCGAGACCGGGGTCCTACGAGCAGTACTTC; CDR3aa: CASSPRPGSYEQYF
j_gene: TRBJ2-2; len: 16; v_gene: TRBV11-1; d_gene: TRBD1; abundance: NA; CDR3nt: TGTGCCAGCAGCTTTAGAGGGGGCGCGAGCACCGGGGAGCTGTTTTTT; CDR3aa: CASSFRGGASTGELFF
j_gene: TRBJ2-3; len: 13; v_gene: TRBV5-1; d_gene: TRBD2; abundance: NA; CDR3nt: TGCGCCAGCAGCTTTGGGGGGGCAGATACGCAGTATTTT; CDR3aa: CASSFGGADTQYF
j_gene: TRBJ2-2; len: 15; v_gene: TRBV29-1; d_gene: TRBD2; abundance: NA; CDR3nt: TGCAGCGGTCAGGGGCTAGCGGGAGGTACCGGGGAGCTGTTTTTT; CDR3aa: CSGQGLAGGTGELFF
j_gene: TRBJ2-7; len: 15; v_gene: TRBV5-4; d_gene: TRBD1; abundance: NA; CDR3nt: TGTGCCAGCAGCTTGAGGACAGGGGCAAGCTACGAGCAGTACTTC; CDR3aa: CASSLRTGASYEQYF
j_gene: TRBJ2-5; len: 13; v_gene: TRBV10-1; d_gene: NA; abundance: NA; CDR3nt: TGCGCCAGCAACCCTAGCAGCTCAGAGACCCAGTACTTC; CDR3aa: CASNPSSSETQYF
j_gene: TRBJ1-1; len: 15; v_gene: TRBV6-5; d_gene: TRBD1; abundance: NA; CDR3nt: TGTGCCAGCAGTTCTTCAGACAGGGGGCGGACTGAAGCTTTCTTT; CDR3aa: CASSSSDRGRTEAFF